The present TCR beta chain was sequenced within a study of blood T cell repertoires in COVID-19. The authors' processing: Reference gene primer amplification in the assay estimated nucleated cell counts. Measured with immunoSEQ multiplex PCR; TCRdb has only the in-frame clones, and not every one. V and J calls plus clone size are reproduced from that table; the DNA served to infer D and trimming. The table includes approximately 140,000 clones, about 83% detected once. CDR1 is SGHVS and CDR2 is FQNEAQ in the germline V gene. Trimming stripped 3 bases from V and 0 bases from J, with 9 bases between. The CDR3 extends over 15 amino acids.

This clonotype originated in a woman aged 40 to 50 with acute or convalescent COVID-19. The rearrangement links TRBV7-8 to TRBJ1-3, with no clear D. Sequencing input: peripheral blood. CDR3 residues: CASSLGSPSGNTIYF. In DNA, the CDR3 is TGTGCCAGCAGCTTGGGCAGTCCCTCTGGAAACACCATATATTTT. Supplemented by reference TRBV7-8 and TRBJ1-3, the full variable domain reads GAGVSQSPRYKVAKRGQDVALRCDPISGHVSLFWYQQALGQGPEFLTYFQNEAQLDKSGLPSDRFFAERPEGSVSTLKIQRTQQEDSAVYLCASSLGSPSGNTIYFGEGSWLTVV.